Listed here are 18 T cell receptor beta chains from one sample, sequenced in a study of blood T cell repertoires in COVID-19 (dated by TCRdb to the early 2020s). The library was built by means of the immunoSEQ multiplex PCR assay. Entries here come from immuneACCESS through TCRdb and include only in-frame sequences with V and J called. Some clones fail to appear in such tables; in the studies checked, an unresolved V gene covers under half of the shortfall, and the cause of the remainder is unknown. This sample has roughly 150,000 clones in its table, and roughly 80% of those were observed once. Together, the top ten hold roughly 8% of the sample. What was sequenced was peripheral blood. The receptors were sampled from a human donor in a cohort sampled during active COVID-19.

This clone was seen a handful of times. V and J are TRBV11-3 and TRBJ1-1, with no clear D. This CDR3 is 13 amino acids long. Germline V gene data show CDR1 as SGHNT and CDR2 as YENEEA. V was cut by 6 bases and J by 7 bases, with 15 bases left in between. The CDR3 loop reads CASSRTGGVEAFF. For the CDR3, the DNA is TGTGCCAGCAGTAGGACGGGAGGAGTTGAAGCTTTCTTT.

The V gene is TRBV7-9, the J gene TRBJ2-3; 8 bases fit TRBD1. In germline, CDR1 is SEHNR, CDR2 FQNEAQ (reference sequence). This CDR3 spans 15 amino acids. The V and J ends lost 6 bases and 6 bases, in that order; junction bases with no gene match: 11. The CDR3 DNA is TGTGCCAGCAGAACCTCCGGGACAGGAACGGATACGCAGTATTTT. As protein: CASRTSGTGTDTQYF.

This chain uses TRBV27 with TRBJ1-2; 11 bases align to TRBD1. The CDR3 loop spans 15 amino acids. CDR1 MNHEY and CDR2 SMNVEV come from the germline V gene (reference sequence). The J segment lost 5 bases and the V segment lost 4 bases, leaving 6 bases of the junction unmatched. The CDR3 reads CASSSPGTGGYGYTF. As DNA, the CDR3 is TGTGCCAGCAGTTCCCCCGGGACAGGGGGGTATGGCTACACCTTC.

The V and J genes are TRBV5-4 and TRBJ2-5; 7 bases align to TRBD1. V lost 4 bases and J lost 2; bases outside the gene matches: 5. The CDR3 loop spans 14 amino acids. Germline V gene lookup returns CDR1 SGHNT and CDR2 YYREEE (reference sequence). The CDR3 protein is CASSLEDRQETQYF. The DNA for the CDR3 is TGTGCCAGCAGCCTAGAGGACAGGCAAGAGACCCAGTACTTC. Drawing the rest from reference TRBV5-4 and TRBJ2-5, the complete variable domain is ETGVTQSPTHLIKTRGQQVTLRCSSQSGHNTVSWYQQALGQGPQFIFQYYREEENGRGNFPPRFSGLQFPNYSSELNVNALELDDSALYLCASSLEDRQETQYFGPGTRLLVL.

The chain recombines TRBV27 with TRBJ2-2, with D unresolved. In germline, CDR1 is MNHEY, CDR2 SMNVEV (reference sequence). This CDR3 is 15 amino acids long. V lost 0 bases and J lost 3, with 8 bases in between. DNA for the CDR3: TGTGCCAGCAGTTTATCCCCCCTTTACACCGGGGAGCTGTTTTTT. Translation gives CASSLSPLYTGELFF.

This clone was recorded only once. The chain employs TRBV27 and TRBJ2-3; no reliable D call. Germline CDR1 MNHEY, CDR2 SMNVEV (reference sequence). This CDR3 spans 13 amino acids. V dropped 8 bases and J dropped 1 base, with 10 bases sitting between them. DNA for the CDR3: TGTGCCAGCGCTCTGACTCGCACAGATACGCAGTATTTT. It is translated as CASALTRTDTQYF.

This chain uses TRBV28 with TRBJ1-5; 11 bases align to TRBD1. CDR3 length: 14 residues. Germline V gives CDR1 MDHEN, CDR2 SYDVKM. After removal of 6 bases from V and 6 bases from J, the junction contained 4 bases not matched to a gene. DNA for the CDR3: TGTGCCAGCAGCAGGACAGGGGGCGGTCAGCCCCAGCATTTT. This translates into CASSRTGGGQPQHF.

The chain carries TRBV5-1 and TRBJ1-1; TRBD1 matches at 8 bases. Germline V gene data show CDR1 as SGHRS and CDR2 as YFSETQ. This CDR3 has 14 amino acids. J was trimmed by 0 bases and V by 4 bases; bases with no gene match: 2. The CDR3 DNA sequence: TGCGCCAGCAGCCAGGGACAGGTGAACACTGAAGCTTTCTTT. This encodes CASSQGQVNTEAFF.

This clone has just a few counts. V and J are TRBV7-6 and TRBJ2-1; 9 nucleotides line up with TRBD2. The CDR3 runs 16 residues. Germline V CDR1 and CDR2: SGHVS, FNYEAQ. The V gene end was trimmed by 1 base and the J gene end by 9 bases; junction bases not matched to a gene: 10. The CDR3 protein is CASSLGGSGGGSEQFF. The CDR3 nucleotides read TGTGCCAGCAGCTTAGGGGGTAGCGGGGGAGGGAGTGAGCAGTTCTTC.

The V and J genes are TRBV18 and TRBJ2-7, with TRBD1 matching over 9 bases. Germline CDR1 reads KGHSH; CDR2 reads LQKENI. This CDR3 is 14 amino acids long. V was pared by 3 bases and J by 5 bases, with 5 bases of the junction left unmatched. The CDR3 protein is CASSPDRGNNEQYF. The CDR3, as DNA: TGTGCCAGCTCACCCGACAGGGGGAATAACGAGCAGTACTTC. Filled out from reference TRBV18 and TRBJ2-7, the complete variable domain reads NAGVMQNPRHLVRRRGQEARLRCSPMKGHSHVYWYRQLPEEGLKFMVYLQKENIIDESGMPKERFSAEFPKEGPSILRIQQVVRGDSAAYFCASSPDRGNNEQYFGPGTRLTVT.

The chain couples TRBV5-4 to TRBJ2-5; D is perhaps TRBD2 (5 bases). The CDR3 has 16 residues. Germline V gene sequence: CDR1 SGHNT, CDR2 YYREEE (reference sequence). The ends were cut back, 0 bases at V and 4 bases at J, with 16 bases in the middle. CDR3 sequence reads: CASSLAPGSLGETQYF. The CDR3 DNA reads TGTGCCAGCAGCTTGGCCCCGGGATCCTTAGGAGAGACCCAGTACTTC. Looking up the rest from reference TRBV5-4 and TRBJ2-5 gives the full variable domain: ETGVTQSPTHLIKTRGQQVTLRCSSQSGHNTVSWYQQALGQGPQFIFQYYREEENGRGNFPPRFSGLQFPNYSSELNVNALELDDSALYLCASSLAPGSLGETQYFGPGTRLLVL.

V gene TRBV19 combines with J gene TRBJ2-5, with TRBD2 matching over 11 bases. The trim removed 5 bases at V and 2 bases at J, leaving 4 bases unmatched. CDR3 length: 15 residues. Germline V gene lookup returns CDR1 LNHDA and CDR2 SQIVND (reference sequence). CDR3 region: CASSSLAGGQETQYF. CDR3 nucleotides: TGTGCCAGTAGTTCCCTAGCGGGGGGACAAGAGACCCAGTACTTC. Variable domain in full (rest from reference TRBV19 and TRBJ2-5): DGGITQSPKYLFRKEGQNVTLSCEQNLNHDAMYWYRQDPGQGLRLIYYSQIVNDFQKGDIAEGYSVSREKKESFPLTVTSAQKNPTAFYLCASSSLAGGQETQYFGPGTRLLVL.

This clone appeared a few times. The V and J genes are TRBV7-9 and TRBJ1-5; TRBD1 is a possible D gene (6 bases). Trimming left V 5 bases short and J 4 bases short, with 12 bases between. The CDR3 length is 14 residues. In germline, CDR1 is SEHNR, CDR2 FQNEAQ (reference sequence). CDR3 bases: TGTGCCAGCAGCCAAGGACAGCCAAATCAGCCCCAGCATTTT. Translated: CASSQGQPNQPQHF.

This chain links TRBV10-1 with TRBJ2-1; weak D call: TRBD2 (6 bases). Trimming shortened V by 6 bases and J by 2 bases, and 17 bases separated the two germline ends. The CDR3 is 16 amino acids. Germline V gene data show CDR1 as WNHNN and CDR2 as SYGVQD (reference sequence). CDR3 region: CASSPLVGGPYNEQFF. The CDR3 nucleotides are TGCGCCAGCAGCCCCTTAGTCGGGGGACCCTACAATGAGCAGTTCTTC.

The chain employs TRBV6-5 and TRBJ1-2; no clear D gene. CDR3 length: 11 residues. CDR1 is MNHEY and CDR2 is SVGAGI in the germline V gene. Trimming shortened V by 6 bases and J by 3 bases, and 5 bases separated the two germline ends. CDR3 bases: TGTGCCAGCAGGCCGGACTATGGCTACACCTTC. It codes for CASRPDYGYTF.

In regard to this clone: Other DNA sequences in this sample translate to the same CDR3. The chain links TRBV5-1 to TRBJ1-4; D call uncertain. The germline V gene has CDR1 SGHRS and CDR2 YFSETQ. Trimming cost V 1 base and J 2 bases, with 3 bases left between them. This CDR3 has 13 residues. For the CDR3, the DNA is TGCGCCAGCAGCTTGCGTACTAATGAAAAACTGTTTTTT. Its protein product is CASSLRTNEKLFF.

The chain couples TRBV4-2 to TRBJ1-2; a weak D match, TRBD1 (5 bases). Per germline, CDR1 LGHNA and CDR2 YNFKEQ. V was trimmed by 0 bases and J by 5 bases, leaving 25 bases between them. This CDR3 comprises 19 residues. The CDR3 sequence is CASSQDQSGDPGGRYGYTF. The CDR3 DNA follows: TGTGCCAGCAGCCAAGATCAATCCGGTGACCCCGGGGGTAGATATGGCTACACCTTC.

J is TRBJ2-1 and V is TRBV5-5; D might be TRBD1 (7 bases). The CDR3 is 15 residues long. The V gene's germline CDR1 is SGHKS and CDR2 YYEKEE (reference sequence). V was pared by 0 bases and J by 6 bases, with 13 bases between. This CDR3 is CASSLAGDSRNEQFF. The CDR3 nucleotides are TGTGCCAGCAGCTTGGCGGGGGACAGCCGCAATGAGCAGTTCTTC.